This TCR beta chain was identified during a study of CD8 T cells in Susac syndrome. Between the trimmed V and J ends, which lost 4 bases and 0 bases, there was a span of 9 bases. The germline CDR1 and CDR2 sequences are MGHRA and YSYEKL. The CDR3 is 14 residues long. When the RNA was reverse transcribed, random hexamers were used with an input of about 0.5 to 1 ug. TCRdb recomputed calls from the immunoSEQ multiplex PCR reads with MiXCR, one row per CDR3 protein. This table has fewer than 200,000 distinct CDR3 sequences, 90% to 95% appearing once. This receptor was obtained from a human donor with Susac syndrome. The source material was CD4+ T cells from PBMCs. The V gene is TRBV4-1, the J gene TRBJ1-1; D uncertain. The CDR3 is CASSRTIMNTEAFF. The CDR3 DNA follows: TGCGCCAGCAGCCGGACCATTATGAACACTGAAGCTTTCTTT.